These 14 T cell receptor beta chains came from one sample sequenced in a study of CD8 T cells in Susac syndrome. With random hexamers, reverse transcription was performed on about 0.5 to 1 ug of RNA. TCRdb processed the immunoSEQ multiplex PCR reads anew with MiXCR; each CDR3 protein has one entry. The table records some 150,000 distinct CDR3 sequences, roughly 96% of them present only once. What was sequenced was CD8+ T cells from PBMCs. Receptors originate from a human donor with multiple sclerosis.

The chain links TRBV18 to TRBJ2-1; TRBD2 matches 8 bases. Germline CDR1 and CDR2: KGHSH and LQKENI. The CDR3 covers 16 residues. J lost 5 bases, V lost 6 bases, and 12 bases had no gene match. CDR3 coding DNA: TGTGCCAGCTCCCCTAAGACTAGCGCCGACGACAATGAGCAGTTCTTC. Translation: CASSPKTSADDNEQFF.

CDR3 DNA: TGTGCCAGCAGCTTGGTGGCCTTGATTAATTCACCCCTCCACTTT. It codes for CASSLVALINSPLHF. The chain is built from TRBV7-9 and TRBJ1-6, with no clear D. The V gene lost 3 bases and the J gene lost 6 bases, with 12 bases spanning the gap. The germline gives CDR1 SEHNR, CDR2 FQNEAQ (reference sequence). The CDR3 length is 15 residues.

The chain is built from TRBV12-3 or TRBV12-4 and TRBJ1-2; 9 bases are shared with TRBD1. With 4 bases clipped from V and 8 bases from J, the junction kept 11 bases outside the gene matches. This CDR3 is built from 15 residues. Here the CDR3 DNA reads TGTGCCAGCAGTTCAAGGGACAGGGACGGTTGGGGCTACACCTTC. It yields the protein CASSSRDRDGWGYTF.

This rearrangement joins TRBV30 to TRBJ2-5; TRBD1 matches at 9 bases. Germline-derived CDR1 and CDR2 are GTSNPN and SVGIG (reference sequence). The CDR3 covers 13 residues. The V and J ends lost 3 bases and 2 bases, in that order; junction bases with no gene match: 1. The CDR3 region is CAWRDRGQETQYF. The CDR3 DNA follows: TGTGCCTGGAGGGACAGGGGTCAAGAGACCCAGTACTTC.

V is TRBV12-3 or TRBV12-4 and J is TRBJ1-2; D gene ambiguous. The CDR3 is 14 amino acids. Trimming took 3 bases from V and 6 from J, leaving 14 bases between them. The CDR3 here is CASSFKAGTHGYTF. The CDR3, as DNA: TGTGCCAGCAGTTTTAAGGCAGGCACCCATGGCTACACCTTC.

This rearrangement joins TRBV30 to TRBJ1-4; a possible D gene is TRBD1 (6 bases). The CDR3 runs to 14 residues. V lost 4 bases and J 7 bases, leaving 16 bases between the germline ends. Germline CDR1 is GTSNPN and CDR2 is SVGIG (reference sequence). The CDR3 DNA sequence: TGTGCCTGGACTCCAGGGGTCCAGGGTGAAAAACTGTTTTTT. Translating gives CAWTPGVQGEKLFF.

The chain recombines TRBV27 with TRBJ1-5; D ambiguous. The CDR3 runs to 14 residues. Germline V lookup: CDR1 MNHEY, CDR2 SMNVEV (reference sequence). V was shortened by 0 bases and J by 4 bases, with 7 bases between the two germline ends. The CDR3 region is CASSLSNFNQPQHF. DNA for the CDR3: TGTGCCAGCAGTTTATCGAATTTTAATCAGCCCCAGCATTTT.

The chain couples TRBV6-5 to TRBJ2-3, with 7 bases aligning to TRBD2. Per the germline V gene, CDR1 is MNHEY and CDR2 is SVGAGI. The CDR3 runs to 18 residues. Germline trimming cut 2 bases from V and 3 bases from J; bases unmatched to any gene: 14. The chain's CDR3 is CASSYNAGDYPLTDTQYF. CDR3 nucleotide sequence: TGTGCCAGCAGTTACAACGCGGGGGACTACCCTTTGACAGATACGCAGTATTTT.

The gene calls are TRBV6-2 or TRBV6-3 and TRBJ2-1; D remains ambiguous. The ends were cut back, 8 bases at V and 0 bases at J, with 8 bases in the middle. This CDR3 is 13 amino acids long. Germline V CDR1 and CDR2: MNHEY, SVGEGT. The CDR3 is CASGDNSYNEQFF. CDR3 DNA sequence: TGTGCCAGCGGAGACAACTCCTACAATGAGCAGTTCTTC.

This chain joins TRBV3-1 and TRBJ2-6; D is unclear. This CDR3 has 16 amino acids. Germline V gives CDR1 LGHDT, CDR2 YNNKEL (reference sequence). V lost 1 base and J lost 2, with 9 bases in between. The CDR3 loop is CASSQVENPGANVLTF. CDR3 coding DNA: TGTGCCAGCAGCCAAGTTGAGAATCCTGGGGCCAACGTCCTGACTTTC. The variable domain in full, completed from reference TRBV3-1 and TRBJ2-6, reads DTAVSQTPKYLVTQMGNDKSIKCEQNLGHDTMYWYKQDSKKFLKIMFSYNNKELIINETVPNRFSPKSPDKAHLNLHINSLELGDSAVYFCASSQVENPGANVLTFGAGSRLTVL.

This chain links TRBV9 with TRBJ2-7; a weak D match, TRBD1 (6 bases). This CDR3 contains 15 residues. Germline CDR1 reads SGDLS; CDR2 reads YYNGEE. The ends were cut back, 4 bases at V and 4 bases at J, with 18 bases in the middle. CDR3 sequence: CASSPSAGVSYEQYF. The CDR3 DNA follows: TGTGCCAGCAGCCCATCGGCAGGGGTTTCTTACGAGCAGTACTTC.

The chain recombines TRBV6-2 or TRBV6-3 with TRBJ2-5, with 10 bases aligning to TRBD1. The CDR3 has 16 residues. V lost 6 bases, J lost 1 base, and 8 bases stayed unmatched. Germline assignment: CDR1 MNHEY and CDR2 SVGEGT. The CDR3 nucleotides read TGTGCCAGCAGGACCCGGGACAGGGGAACCCAAGAGACCCAGTACTTC. Its protein is CASRTRDRGTQETQYF.

The gene calls are TRBV13 and TRBJ2-1, with D maybe TRBD2 (5 bases). In germline, CDR1 is PRHDT, CDR2 FYEKMQ (reference sequence). This CDR3 comprises 14 residues. Trimming cost V 5 bases and J 6 bases, with 14 bases left between them. CDR3 residues: CASSTFGGRNEQFF. CDR3 sequence (DNA): TGTGCCAGCAGCACCTTCGGCGGGCGCAATGAGCAGTTCTTC.

This chain connects TRBV5-4 to TRBJ2-3; no clear D gene. CDR1 and CDR2 from the germline V gene are SGHNT and YYREEE (reference sequence). The length of the CDR3 is 11 residues. V lost 2 bases and J lost 9, with 7 bases in between. The chain's CDR3 is CASSFSVTQYF. In DNA, the CDR3 is TGTGCCAGCAGCTTTTCTGTGACGCAGTATTTT.